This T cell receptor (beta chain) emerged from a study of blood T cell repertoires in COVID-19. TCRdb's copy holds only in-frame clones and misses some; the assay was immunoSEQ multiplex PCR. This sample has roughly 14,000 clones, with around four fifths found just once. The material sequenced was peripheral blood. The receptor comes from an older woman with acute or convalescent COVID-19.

The CDR3 spells CASCYAGVRVLHF. CDR3 nucleotides: TGTGCCAGCTGTTACGCAGGGGTTAGGGTCCTCCACTTT. The chain links TRBV27 to TRBJ1-6, with D perhaps TRBD1 (6 bases). Trimming shortened V by 8 bases and J by 15 bases, and 20 bases separated the two germline ends. The CDR3 runs to 13 residues. CDR1 and CDR2 (germline): MNHEY, SMNVEV (reference sequence).